Shown below are 18 T cell receptor beta chains from a single sample sequenced in a study of shared clonotypes between healthy human individuals. The protocol was immunoSEQ multiplex PCR, while the TCRdb copy is restricted to in-frame clones and leaves out a portion. The table records roughly 2.5 million clones, 90% to 95% of them present only once. Material for sequencing was naive CD4+ T cells sorted from blood. The subset here: CD45RA+ positively selected. The source of these receptors is a man between 18 and 29 years old in good health.

Regarding this clone: Other DNA sequences from this sample encode an identical CDR3 as well. The V gene is TRBV5-1, the J gene TRBJ1-1, with no clear D. V was clipped by 3 bases and J by 1 base, with 4 bases between them. Germline CDR1 is SGHRS and CDR2 is YFSETQ. The CDR3 loop spans 12 amino acids. In DNA, the CDR3 is TGCGCCAGCAGCTATGGGAACACTGAAGCTTTCTTT. Amino acid sequence: CASSYGNTEAFF.

The chain links TRBV21-1 to TRBJ1-2. TRBV21-1 is reported as a pseudogene. The length of the CDR3 is 14 residues. The CDR3 DNA reads as TGTGCCAGCAATACCCTTGGTTTGGGCTATGGCTACACCTTC. This translates into CASNTLGLGYGYTF.

V gene TRBV5-1 combines with J gene TRBJ2-2; 8 positions match TRBD1. CDR1 and CDR2 from the germline V gene are SGHRS and YFSETQ. Trimming cost V 4 bases and J 3 bases; bases outside gene matches: 5. The CDR3 consists of 15 residues. In DNA form, the CDR3 reads TGCGCCAGCAGCGTACCGGGACAGGACACCGGGGAGCTGTTTTTT. This encodes CASSVPGQDTGELFF.

As regards this clone: Other DNA sequences in this specimen translate into the identical CDR3. J is TRBJ1-5 and V is TRBV5-1; D possibly corresponds to TRBD1 (6 bases). Germline V CDR1 and CDR2: SGHRS, YFSETQ. V lost 0 bases to trimming and J lost 2 bases, with 9 bases between them. The CDR3 consists of 15 residues. CDR3 region: CASSLEGDGNQPQHF. CDR3 sequence (DNA): TGCGCCAGCAGCTTGGAGGGGGACGGCAATCAGCCCCAGCATTTT.

This chain links TRBV28 with TRBJ1-3; no reliable D call. The CDR3 is 17 residues long. V lost 2 bases, J lost 3 bases, and 17 bases lay in between. Looked up from germline, CDR1 is MDHEN and CDR2 is SYDVKM. CDR3 sequence: CASSLEVGSALGNTIYF. In DNA form, the CDR3 reads TGTGCCAGCAGTTTAGAGGTGGGGAGCGCCCTTGGAAACACCATATATTTT.

This sequence joins TRBV5-1 and TRBJ1-2; perhaps TRBD1 as D (5 bases). V was shortened by 3 bases and J by 5 bases, with 11 bases between the two germline ends. CDR1 is SGHRS, CDR2 YFSETQ, per germline. The CDR3 runs 13 residues. The CDR3 coding sequence is TGCGCCAGCAGCTCGGGACTGGATTATGGCTACACCTTC. It translates to CASSSGLDYGYTF.

This clone occurred once. J is TRBJ2-1 and V is TRBV10-1, with D unclear. Per germline, CDR1 WNHNN and CDR2 SYGVQD (reference sequence). This CDR3 contains 15 residues. V was shortened by 3 bases and J by 1 base, with 10 bases between the two germline ends. The CDR3 spells CASSEAGFSYNEQFF. DNA for the CDR3: TGCGCCAGCAGTGAAGCCGGTTTTTCCTACAATGAGCAGTTCTTC.

This clone showed up just a few times. The chain links TRBV5-6 to TRBJ1-2, with D maybe TRBD1 (5 bases). The CDR3 extends over 14 amino acids. Per the germline V gene, CDR1 is SGHDT and CDR2 is YYEEEE. The ends were cut back, 6 bases at V and 5 bases at J, with 17 bases in the middle. CDR3 sequence (DNA): TGTGCCAGCATCATCGGAAGGGGCGATTATGGCTACACCTTC. This gives the protein CASIIGRGDYGYTF.

This clone was detected once. Other nucleotide sequences from this sample produce the same CDR3. This chain connects TRBV19 to TRBJ2-2; 8 bases line up with TRBD1. Per the germline V gene, CDR1 is LNHDA and CDR2 is SQIVND (reference sequence). Trimming at V came to 5 bases and at J to 1 base, leaving 3 bases not matched to a gene. This CDR3 spans 15 amino acids. In DNA, the CDR3 is TGTGCCAGTAGTCGTGGACAGGGGAACACCGGGGAGCTGTTTTTT. Translated, it gives CASSRGQGNTGELFF.

The chain uses TRBV7-6 and TRBJ1-5; 11 nucleotides match TRBD1. There are 16 residues in the CDR3. The junction had 2 bases not matched to a gene; V was cut back by 2 bases and J by 2 bases. Germline CDR1 SGHVS, CDR2 FNYEAQ. The DNA for the CDR3 is TGTGCCAGCAGCTTAACGGGACAGGGGGGCAATCAGCCCCAGCATTTT. Its translation: CASSLTGQGGNQPQHF. Based on the CDR3 plus reference TRBV7-6 and TRBJ1-5, the full variable domain is GAGVSQSPRYKVTKRGQDVALRCDPISGHVSLYWYRQALGQGPEFLTYFNYEAQQDKSGLPNDRFSAERPEGSISTLTIQRTEQRDSAMYRCASSLTGQGGNQPQHFGDGTRLSIL.

This rearrangement joins TRBV28 to TRBJ2-2; D assignment may be TRBD1 or TRBD2 (6 bases each). The germline CDR1 and CDR2 sequences are MDHEN and SYDVKM. V lost 5 bases to trimming and J lost 9 bases, with 13 bases between them. CDR3 length equals 13 residues. CDR3: CASSPSGAWELFF. The CDR3 DNA sequence: TGTGCCAGCAGTCCTTCGGGGGCCTGGGAGCTGTTTTTT.

This clone has just a few counts. The gene calls are TRBV10-3 and TRBJ1-4, with TRBD1 matching 7 bases. Germline CDR1 reads ENHRY; CDR2 reads SYGVKD. With 3 bases clipped from V and 7 bases from J, the junction kept 5 bases outside the gene matches. The CDR3 runs 14 residues. The CDR3 DNA reads TGTGCCATCAGTGACGACAGGGAGGGTGAAAAACTGTTTTTT. This codes for CAISDDREGEKLFF.

A remark on this clone: Other DNA sequences in the same sample also yield this CDR3. This rearrangement joins TRBV7-3 to TRBJ1-2, with D perhaps TRBD1 (5 bases). Germline loops: CDR1 SGHTA, CDR2 FQGTGA. The CDR3 covers 13 residues. Trimming removed 1 base from V and 4 bases from J, with 7 bases in between. CDR3 residues: CASSLRGGYGYTF. In DNA, the CDR3 is TGTGCCAGCAGCTTAAGGGGGGGCTATGGCTACACCTTC.

The chain joins TRBV5-6 to TRBJ2-5; 8 bases match TRBD1. CDR1 is SGHDT and CDR2 is YYEEEE in the germline V gene. The CDR3 is made up of 15 amino acids. J gave up 0 bases and V 3 bases, and 4 bases lay outside the gene matches. For the CDR3, the DNA is TGTGCCAGCAGCTGGGGCAGGGGGCACCAAGAGACCCAGTACTTC. Encoded protein: CASSWGRGHQETQYF.

This clone was detected a few times. The rearrangement links TRBV30 to TRBJ1-5; 7 positions match TRBD1. CDR3 length equals 13 residues. Germline V CDR1 and CDR2: GTSNPN, SVGIG (reference sequence). The trim removed 4 bases at V and 5 bases at J, leaving 5 bases unmatched. CDR3 in DNA: TGTGCCTGGAACAGGGGCAGCTATCAGCCCCAGCATTTT. Translated: CAWNRGSYQPQHF.

The gene calls are TRBV28 and TRBJ1-6; D not certain. The CDR3 is made up of 15 amino acids. V was cut by 7 bases and J by 5 bases, with 15 bases left in between. CDR1 is MDHEN and CDR2 is SYDVKM in the germline V gene. CDR3 in amino acids: CASTARTVNNSPLHF. The CDR3, as DNA: TGTGCCAGCACCGCCCGGACGGTGAATAATTCACCCCTCCACTTT.

This sequence joins TRBV5-4 and TRBJ1-3, with D hard to call. Trimming cost V 4 bases and J 7 bases, with 15 bases left between them. In germline, CDR1 is SGHNT, CDR2 YYREEE (reference sequence). This CDR3 has 14 amino acids. CDR3 DNA sequence: TGTGCCAGCAGCACCGGCCTCGTTGGGAACACCATATATTTT. Translation gives CASSTGLVGNTIYF.

This clone was detected only once. The rearrangement uses TRBV4-3 and TRBJ1-4, with a weak D call TRBD1 (6 bases). Germline-derived CDR1 and CDR2 are LGHNA and YSLEER. The germline V and J ends were trimmed by 0 bases and 2 bases, with 10 bases remaining between them. The CDR3 is 16 residues long. This CDR3 reads CASSQEATGTNEKLFF. CDR3 nucleotide sequence: TGCGCCAGCAGCCAAGAGGCGACAGGCACTAATGAAAAACTGTTTTTT.